The rows below give T cell receptor beta chains drawn from one sample of a study of T cell responses to AZD1222 COVID-19 vaccine. The table came from immunoSEQ multiplex PCR; TCRdb's copy has only in-frame clones and leaves some out. This repertoire shows 140,000 to 150,000 clones, over 85% found once; its top ten account for over 1.5%. Specimen: peripheral blood, collected on day 0 of AZD1222 vaccination. These receptors originate from an adult in good health. The CDR3 runs from the conserved cysteine through the conserved F or W. Each record gives: clone size, J gene, V gene, D gene, CDR3 protein, CDR3 DNA. D genes are given only for firm matches. Clone size is shown for a subset of rows, as once, few, many or a class of expanded clone.

-,TRBJ1-1,TRBV6-2/TRBV6-3,TRBD1,CASSGTGTGKLGRMNTEAFF,TGTGCCAGCAGTGGAACCGGGACAGGGAAACTGGGCCGCATGAACACTGAAGCTTTCTTT
-,TRBJ2-2,TRBV9,TRBD2,CASSVGLRFIAGGSTGELFF,TGTGCCAGCAGCGTAGGTCTCAGGTTTATTGCGGGGGGCAGCACCGGGGAGCTGTTTTTT
-,TRBJ1-1,TRBV5-6,-,CASSFQPHRNTEAFF,TGTGCCAGCAGCTTTCAGCCCCACAGGAACACTGAAGCTTTCTTT
-,TRBJ1-1,TRBV7-2,-,CASSLALYRMTEAFF,TGTGCCAGCAGCTTAGCCCTTTACCGTATGACTGAAGCTTTCTTT
-,TRBJ2-7,TRBV28,TRBD2,CASSFSGLAGGGEQYF,TGTGCCAGCAGTTTCTCGGGACTAGCGGGAGGGGGCGAGCAGTACTTC
-,TRBJ2-1,TRBV4-1,-,CASSQVWVAYNEQFF,TGCGCCAGCAGCCAAGTATGGGTGGCCTACAATGAGCAGTTCTTC
-,TRBJ1-1,TRBV5-4,-,CASRISPPNTEAFF,TGTGCCAGCCGTATCTCCCCTCCGAACACTGAAGCTTTCTTT
-,TRBJ2-2,TRBV5-1,TRBD1,CASSSPPGGQGGDGELFF,TGCGCCAGCAGCTCGCCGCCAGGGGGACAGGGCGGAGACGGGGAGCTGTTTTTT
-,TRBJ2-1,TRBV5-1,-,CASSARTAPYNEQFF,TGCGCCAGCAGCGCCCGGACGGCTCCCTACAATGAGCAGTTCTTC
-,TRBJ2-3,TRBV10-2,-,CASSRTIRTDTQYF,TGCGCCAGCAGTAGGACTATTCGGACAGATACGCAGTATTTT
-,TRBJ1-3,TRBV9,-,CASSVGVSSGNTIYF,TGTGCCAGCAGCGTAGGTGTCAGCTCTGGAAACACCATATATTTT
-,TRBJ2-1,TRBV5-1,TRBD1,CASSRRGQGPYNEQFF,TGCGCCAGCAGCAGGCGCGGACAGGGGCCCTACAATGAGCAGTTCTTC
-,TRBJ2-1,TRBV15,-,CATSRTGLATYNEQFF,TGTGCCACCAGCAGAACGGGTCTAGCGACGTACAATGAGCAGTTCTTC
once,TRBJ2-7,TRBV18,-,CASSRGSYEQYF,TGTGCCAGCTCACGGGGCTCCTACGAGCAGTACTTC
-,TRBJ1-1,TRBV3-1/TRBV3-2,-,CASSQSARAFF,TGTGCCAGCAGCCAATCAGCTAGAGCTTTCTTT
-,TRBJ1-2,TRBV19,-,CASRDGPYDGYTF,TGTGCCAGTAGGGACGGCCCGTACGATGGCTACACCTTC
-,TRBJ2-1,TRBV13,TRBD2,CASSSQRGPQFF,TGTGCCAGCAGCTCCCAGCGGGGGCCACAGTTCTTC
-,TRBJ1-3,TRBV7-9,-,CASSLAGGASGNTIYF,TGTGCCAGCAGCTTAGCCGGCGGAGCCTCTGGAAACACCATATATTTT
-,TRBJ1-5,TRBV7-9,-,CASSLTHSNQPQHF,TGTGCCAGCAGCTTAACTCATAGCAATCAGCCCCAGCATTTT
-,TRBJ2-1,TRBV28,-,CASSLFGWRGSNIEQFF,TGTGCCAGCAGTTTATTCGGTTGGAGGGGTTCTAATATTGAGCAGTTCTTC
-,TRBJ1-3,TRBV15,-,CATSRGGTTGNTIYF,TGTGCCACCAGCAGGGGTGGGACAACTGGAAACACCATATATTTT
-,TRBJ2-1,TRBV18,-,CASSPPGRGYNEQFF,TGTGCCAGCTCACCACCCGGGAGAGGCTACAATGAGCAGTTCTTC
-,TRBJ1-2,TRBV15,-,CATSRVISYGYTF,TGTGCCACCAGCAGAGTGATTAGCTATGGCTACACCTTC
-,TRBJ1-2,TRBV6-1,TRBD1,CASSDPPIPGTGKGGYTF,TGTGCCAGCAGTGACCCTCCAATCCCCGGGACAGGGAAGGGCGGCTACACCTTC
once,TRBJ1-2,TRBV19,-,CASSFYLAGDYGYTF,TGTGCCAGTAGTTTTTACCTCGCGGGGGACTATGGCTACACCTTC
-,TRBJ1-4,TRBV2,TRBD1,CASSGQGGREKLFF,TGTGCCAGCAGCGGACAGGGGGGGCGAGAAAAACTGTTTTTT
-,TRBJ2-1,TRBV27,TRBD1,CASSATGSGTYNEQFF,TGTGCCAGCAGTGCGACAGGGTCGGGGACCTACAATGAGCAGTTCTTC
-,TRBJ2-1,TRBV3-1/TRBV3-2,TRBD2,CASSQDPSTSGPSREQFF,TGTGCCAGCAGCCAAGACCCCTCAACTAGCGGGCCCTCAAGAGAGCAGTTCTTC
once,TRBJ1-1,TRBV27,-,CASSPLGNTEAFF,TGTGCCAGCAGTCCTCTTGGGAACACTGAAGCTTTCTTT
-,TRBJ2-3,TRBV20-1,TRBD2,CSASSLSSGGTSTDTQYF,TGCAGTGCTAGTTCCCTCTCTAGCGGAGGGACTAGCACAGATACGCAGTATTTT
once,TRBJ1-5,TRBV30,-,CAWSTEGNQPQHF,TGTGCCTGGAGCACGGAGGGCAATCAGCCCCAGCATTTT
-,TRBJ2-7,TRBV9,-,CASSVGLLYEQYF,TGTGCCAGCAGCGTAGGCCTTCTCTACGAGCAGTACTTC
few,TRBJ2-7,TRBV4-1,-,CASSQVGTVDSYEQYF,TGCGCCAGCAGCCAGGTAGGGACGGTCGACTCCTACGAGCAGTACTTC
-,TRBJ2-5,TRBV10-2,TRBD2,CASTPLAGVGETQYF,TGCGCCAGCACCCCCCTAGCGGGAGTCGGAGAGACCCAGTACTTC
-,TRBJ1-2,TRBV4-1,-,CASSQGVANYGYTF,TGCGCCAGCAGCCAAGGCGTAGCTAACTATGGCTACACCTTC
few,TRBJ1-2,TRBV12-3/TRBV12-4,-,CASSLDRLGYTF,TGTGCCAGCAGTCTTGACAGGCTCGGCTACACCTTC
-,TRBJ1-4,TRBV25-1,TRBD1,CASSDLRQGGGKLFF,TGTGCCAGCAGTGACCTCCGACAGGGTGGGGGAAAACTGTTTTTT
-,TRBJ1-2,TRBV5-1,-,CASSSGQPNYGYTF,TGCGCCAGCAGCTCCGGACAGCCCAACTATGGCTACACCTTC
-,TRBJ2-5,TRBV18,-,CASSPPGETQYF,TGTGCCAGCTCACCACCGGGAGAGACCCAGTACTTC
-,TRBJ2-3,TRBV7-3,-,CASSLRRGADTQYF,TGTGCCAGCAGCTTAAGAAGGGGGGCAGATACGCAGTATTTT
-,TRBJ2-3,TRBV9,-,CASSVVTDTQYF,TGTGCCAGCAGCGTAGTAACAGATACGCAGTATTTT
-,TRBJ1-5,TRBV28,-,CASSQSGQPQHF,TGTGCCAGCAGCCAAAGTGGTCAGCCCCAGCATTTT
-,TRBJ1-6,TRBV18,-,CASSRGSTGNSPLHF,TGTGCCAGCTCCCGGGGCAGTACTGGCAATTCACCCCTCCACTTT
-,TRBJ2-7,TRBV7-2,-,CASTPSRGRAREQYF,TGTGCCAGCACCCCAAGCAGGGGGAGGGCCCGGGAGCAGTACTTC
-,TRBJ1-1,TRBV30,-,CAWSRWVGTEAFF,TGTGCCTGGAGTAGGTGGGTAGGCACTGAAGCTTTCTTT
-,TRBJ2-7,TRBV5-4,-,CASSLGQAWEQYF,TGTGCCAGCAGCTTGGGACAGGCGTGGGAGCAGTACTTC
-,TRBJ2-1,TRBV30,TRBD2,CASTRLGRRYNEQFF,TGTGCTTCCACTCGTCTCGGGAGGAGGTACAATGAGCAGTTCTTC
once,TRBJ1-3,TRBV5-6,-,CASSFYTFSGNTIYF,TGTGCCAGCAGCTTCTACACATTCTCTGGAAACACCATATATTTT
-,TRBJ2-7,TRBV6-5,-,CASSHPGTQPYEQYF,TGTGCCAGCAGTCACCCCGGGACGCAGCCCTACGAGCAGTACTTC
-,TRBJ2-5,TRBV5-4,-,CASSLGSRQETQYF,TGTGCCAGCAGCTTGGGGTCAAGACAAGAGACCCAGTACTTC
-,TRBJ2-3,TRBV11-2,TRBD2,CASSWPPGASGSTDTQYF,TGTGCCAGCAGCTGGCCCCCCGGGGCTAGCGGCAGCACAGATACGCAGTATTTT
-,TRBJ1-5,TRBV7-8,TRBD1,CASSSDRNQPQHF,TGTGCCAGCAGCTCGGACAGGAATCAGCCCCAGCATTTT
-,TRBJ2-7,TRBV21-1,-,CASSKNGTSGRDGYEQYF,TGTGCCAGCAGCAAAAACGGGACTAGCGGGAGGGATGGGTACGAGCAGTACTTC